This T cell receptor (beta chain) comes out of a study of regulatory T cells in long-lasting Graves disease. Study observations and caveats: Those with persistent Graves' had less TCR diversity than newly diagnosed patients.

This clonotype was detected many times. Its antigen is unknown. The TCR beta library used iRepertoire HTBI primers with Arm-PCR amplification of CDR3. TCRdb reprocessed the multiplex PCR reads with MiXCR, giving one entry per CDR3 protein. Of 520,000 or so distinct CDR3 sequences listed, about 12% are singletons. The time point: newly diagnosed GD, antithyroid drugs for less than 3 months. Preparation of the TCR library used RNA extracted from PBMCs. CDR1 is KGHDR and CDR2 is SFDVKD in the germline V gene. J gave up 2 bases and V 7 bases, and 4 bases lay outside the gene matches. The CDR3 totals 14 residues. In addition, the sample was reused for a study of T cells in Graves' hyperthyroidism and ophthalmopathy.

The clonotype comes from a young woman with Graves disease. This specimen consisted of peripheral blood mononuclear cells (PBMCs), obtained at new diagnosis, from a patient treated with antithyroid drugs. The genes are TRBV24-1 and TRBJ2-1, with 7 bases aligning to TRBD2. The CDR3: CATSAGEAYNEQFF. CDR3 nucleotides: TGTGCCACCAGCGCGGGAGAGGCCTACAATGAGCAGTTCTTC.